A single sample gave rise to the 26 T cell receptor beta chains below, sequenced in a study of PD-1 blockade in classical Hodgkin lymphoma. Time point: cycle 4 day 1 (C4D1), after more than five weeks of nivolumab. In every patient, relapse followed autologous stem cell transplantation, while exposure to brentuximab vedotin differed. Libraries were prepared by immunoSEQ multiplex PCR; TCRdb keeps only in-frame clonotypes and omits some of them. The sample gives around 25,000 clones, 70% to 90% of which show up once; over 20% is in the top ten. This sample comprised peripheral blood mononuclear cells (PBMCs), obtained before the fourth cycle of nivolumab. These receptors all stem from a human donor with classical Hodgkin lymphoma.

V and J are TRBV12-5 and TRBJ2-7; a possible D gene is TRBD1 (6 bases). Trimming shortened V by 6 bases and J by 2 bases, and 14 bases separated the two germline ends. This CDR3 is built from 14 residues. Germline CDR1 LGHNT, CDR2 FRNRAP. The CDR3 DNA reads as TGTGCTAGTGGCCCTGGGACACCCACCTACGAGCAGTACTTC. Translated, it gives CASGPGTPTYEQYF.

The rearrangement joins TRBV19 to TRBJ2-5, with 10 nucleotides matching TRBD2. Germline V gives CDR1 LNHDA, CDR2 SQIVND (reference sequence). The trim removed 4 bases at V and 1 base at J, leaving 6 bases unmatched. CDR3 length equals 16 residues. CDR3 loop: CASSTLAGASQETQYF. CDR3 in DNA: TGTGCCAGTAGTACCCTAGCGGGGGCTAGCCAAGAGACCCAGTACTTC.

Comment on this clone: Compared with germline, one end of the junction differs, possibly owing to a read error. The gene calls are TRBV11-3 and TRBJ2-7; tentative D call: TRBD2 (7 bases). From germline, CDR1 is SGHNT and CDR2 YENEEA. The CDR3 totals 12 residues. This CDR3 is CASSLGGAHKDF. CDR3 DNA: TGTGCCAGCAGCTTGGGGGGGGCACACAAGGACTTC.

The chain's CDR3 is CASALGETYEQYF. As DNA, the CDR3 is TGTGCCAGCGCCCTGGGGGAGACCTACGAGCAGTACTTC. The chain joins TRBV6-6 to TRBJ2-7; D possibly uses TRBD1 or TRBD2 (5 bases each). V lost 8 bases, J lost 2 bases, and 13 bases lay in between. Germline V gene sequence: CDR1 MNHNY, CDR2 SVGAGI (reference sequence). The CDR3 is 13 amino acids.

The chain uses TRBV2 and TRBJ1-6; 9 nucleotides agree with TRBD1. The CDR3 loop spans 16 amino acids. In germline, CDR1 is SNHLY, CDR2 FYNNEI. Germline trimming cut 6 bases from V and 9 bases from J; bases unmatched to any gene: 12. The CDR3 DNA reads as TGTGCCAGCAGGGGACAGGGAGAAGTGGTATTTTCACCCCTCCACTTT. Translated, it gives CASRGQGEVVFSPLHF. The full variable domain, completed using reference TRBV2 and TRBJ1-6, is EPEVTQTPSHQVTQMGQEVILRCVPISNHLYFYWYRQILGQKVEFLVSFYNNEISEKSEIFDDQFSVERPDGSNFTLKIRSTKLEDSAMYFCASRGQGEVVFSPLHFGNGTRLTVT.

The chain is built from TRBV19 and TRBJ2-5; possibly TRBD2 for D (6 bases). Germline lookup yields CDR1 LNHDA and CDR2 SQIVND (reference sequence). The CDR3 runs to 13 residues. Trimming took 6 bases from V and 3 from J, leaving 11 bases between them. CDR3 sequence reads: CASREGAKETQYF. DNA of the CDR3: TGTGCCAGTAGGGAGGGTGCGAAAGAGACCCAGTACTTC.

The chain couples TRBV27 to TRBJ1-2, with D unclear. Germline loops: CDR1 MNHEY, CDR2 SMNVEV (reference sequence). V shed 1 base and J shed 8 bases, with 2 bases lying between them. This CDR3 comprises 10 residues. Here the CDR3 reads CASSLYGYTF. The CDR3 DNA reads TGTGCCAGCAGTTTATACGGCTACACCTTC.

The chain employs TRBV5-5 and TRBJ2-7; the D gene could be TRBD1 or TRBD2 (5 bases each). V gave up 3 bases and J gave up 3 bases, with 7 bases separating them. The CDR3 has 12 residues. The germline V gene has CDR1 SGHKS and CDR2 YYEKEE (reference sequence). The DNA for the CDR3 is TGTGCCAGCAGCTGGGACCGCTACGAGCAGTACTTC. Translated: CASSWDRYEQYF.

Comment on this clone: Germline is not matched at one junction end, which may reflect a read error. The genes are TRBV19 and TRBJ1-1; D is undetermined. The germline V gene encodes CDR1 LNHDA and CDR2 SQIVND (reference sequence). The length of the CDR3 is 15 residues. The DNA for the CDR3 is TGTGCCAGTGGTATTTCAGGTGGGATGAACACTGAAGCTTTCTTT. This codes for CASGISGGMNTEAFF. Full variable domain (rest looked up from reference TRBV19 and TRBJ1-1): DGGITQSPKYLFRKEGQNVTLSCEQNLNHDAMYWYRQDPGQGLRLIYYSQIVNDFQKGDIAEGYSVSREKKESFPLTVTSAQKNPTAFYLCASGISGGMNTEAFFGQGTRLTVV.

The chain couples TRBV7-9 to TRBJ2-7; maybe TRBD2 (6 bases). The CDR3 contains 14 residues. With 4 bases removed from V and 3 bases from J, the gap between germline ends came to 13 bases. CDR1 and CDR2 from the germline V gene are SEHNR and FQNEAQ (reference sequence). This CDR3 is CASSSRDLHYEQYF. In nucleotides, the CDR3 is TGTGCCAGCAGCTCGAGGGACTTACACTACGAGCAGTACTTC.

The chain couples TRBV7-8 to TRBJ2-1; D uncertain. This CDR3 spans 14 amino acids. Trimming left V 0 bases short and J 7 bases short, with 10 bases between. Germline V gives CDR1 SGHVS, CDR2 FQNEAQ. CDR3 DNA sequence: TGTGCCAGCAGCTTAGCCCAATCGGGTAATGAGCAGTTCTTC. Its protein product is CASSLAQSGNEQFF.

This clone has a single count. The genes are TRBV6-5 and TRBJ1-2, with TRBD1 as a possible D gene (6 bases). The V gene's germline CDR1 is MNHEY and CDR2 SVGAGI. Trimming left V 5 bases short and J 8 bases short, with 21 bases between. CDR3 size: 15 residues. CDR3 sequence: CASSRNREWIGGYTF. The CDR3 DNA reads as TGTGCCAGCAGTCGGAACAGGGAATGGATCGGGGGCTACACCTTC.

This CDR3 reads CASSVASTDTQYF. Written as DNA, the CDR3 is TGTGCCAGCAGCGTAGCTAGTACAGATACGCAGTATTTT. J is TRBJ2-3 and V is TRBV9; D gene uncertain. This CDR3 comprises 13 residues. The germline CDR1 and CDR2 sequences are SGDLS and YYNGEE. Trimming shortened V by 0 bases and J by 3 bases, and 5 bases separated the two germline ends. The whole variable domain, remainder taken from reference TRBV9 and TRBJ2-3, is DSGVTQTPKHLITATGQRVTLRCSPRSGDLSVYWYQQSLDQGLQFLIQYYNGEERAKGNILERFSAQQFPDLHSELNLSSLELGDSALYFCASSVASTDTQYFGPGTRLTVL.

V usage is TRBV7-9 and J usage is TRBJ1-2; no reliable D call. CDR1 and CDR2 from the germline V gene are SEHNR and FQNEAQ (reference sequence). This CDR3 contains 12 residues. V was trimmed by 8 bases and J by 2 bases, leaving 9 bases between them. CDR3 in amino acids: CASQPPNYGYTF. In nucleotides, the CDR3 is TGTGCCAGCCAACCCCCGAACTATGGCTACACCTTC.

This clone was counted between two and nine times. The chain carries TRBV21-1 and TRBJ2-5; the table names TRBD2, a call not compared with the DNA. TRBV21-1 is designated a pseudogene. The CDR3 covers 15 residues. In DNA, the CDR3 is TGTGCCAGCAGCAATGGGCCGAGGGCGGTGAAGACCCAGTACTTC. Its translation is CASSNGPRAVKTQYF.

Only one count was recorded for this clone. The chain links TRBV6-5 to TRBJ1-2; 10 bases line up with TRBD1. The CDR3 is 14 residues long. CDR1 and CDR2 (germline): MNHEY, SVGAGI. The V and J ends lost 6 bases and 5 bases, in that order; junction bases with no gene match: 6. The CDR3 nucleotides are TGTGCCAGCAGGGTCGGACAGGGGGTATATGGCTACACCTTC. Its protein is CASRVGQGVYGYTF.

This chain joins TRBV6-1 and TRBJ2-1; D is perhaps TRBD2 (6 bases). The V end was cut by 0 bases, the J end by 9 bases, with 15 bases between. This CDR3 comprises 15 residues. Germline assignment: CDR1 MNHNS and CDR2 SASEGT. The CDR3 bases are TGTGCCAGCAGTGAAGCGCTTTGGGGGGTGGGTGAGCAGTTCTTC. As protein: CASSEALWGVGEQFF.

This clone was observed once. V is TRBV18 and J is TRBJ2-3, with D possibly TRBD2 on 5 matching bases. In germline, CDR1 is KGHSH, CDR2 LQKENI. The CDR3 totals 15 residues. The ends were cut back, 5 bases at V and 0 bases at J, with 12 bases in the middle. DNA of the CDR3: TGTGCCAGCTCAAAGAGGGAATTGAGCACAGATACGCAGTATTTT. Its protein is CASSKRELSTDTQYF.

The chain recombines TRBV11-3 with TRBJ2-1; perhaps D is TRBD1 or TRBD2 (5 bases each). This CDR3 has 17 residues. V shed 3 bases and J shed 0 bases, with 15 bases lying between them. Germline CDR1 and CDR2: SGHNT and YENEEA. This CDR3 is CASSLGVERSSYNEQFF. Written as DNA, the CDR3 is TGTGCCAGCAGCTTGGGGGTCGAGCGAAGCTCCTACAATGAGCAGTTCTTC.

In its sample, this clone was seen once. The chain is built from TRBV5-5 and TRBJ2-7; 7 nucleotides align to TRBD1. J lost 3 bases, V lost 4 bases, and 13 bases had no gene match. This CDR3 spans 16 amino acids. Germline V gene sequence: CDR1 SGHKS, CDR2 YYEKEE (reference sequence). CDR3 DNA sequence: TGTGCCAGCAGCAATGACCCCGGGACAGCAATCTACGAGCAGTACTTC. Translating it yields CASSNDPGTAIYEQYF. Full variable domain (outside the CDR3, taken from reference TRBV5-5 and TRBJ2-7): DAGVTQSPTHLIKTRGQQVTLRCSPISGHKSVSWYQQVLGQGPQFIFQYYEKEERGRGNFPDRFSARQFPNYSSELNVNALLLGDSALYLCASSNDPGTAIYEQYFGPGTRLTVT.

The chain recombines TRBV10-3 with TRBJ2-7; TRBD2 matches at 8 bases. This CDR3 is built from 13 residues. Germline lookup yields CDR1 ENHRY and CDR2 SYGVKD. J gave up 4 bases and V 7 bases, and 6 bases lay outside the gene matches. CDR3 sequence: CAINKRENYEQYF. For the CDR3, the DNA is TGTGCCATCAATAAGCGGGAGAATTACGAGCAGTACTTC.

The chain has TRBV19 and TRBJ1-5, with 7 bases lining up with TRBD1. The germline V gene has CDR1 LNHDA and CDR2 SQIVND (reference sequence). V shed 9 bases, J shed 1 base, and the junction held 15 bases outside the gene matches. The CDR3 loop spans 17 amino acids. The CDR3 loop is CARLPGQWVVSNQPQHF. CDR3 sequence (DNA): TGTGCCAGATTACCGGGACAGTGGGTAGTAAGCAATCAGCCCCAGCATTTT.

The V call is TRBV29-1, the J call TRBJ1-1; 9 positions agree with TRBD1. The CDR3 sequence is 17 residues long. Germline-derived CDR1 and CDR2 are SQVTM and ANQGSEA. After removal of 4 bases from V and 1 base from J, the junction contained 13 bases not matched to a gene. The CDR3 loop is CSVGIVVGTGRNTEAFF. The CDR3 nucleotides read TGCAGCGTTGGAATCGTGGTCGGGACAGGGCGGAACACTGAAGCTTTCTTT. Full variable domain (outside the CDR3, taken from reference TRBV29-1 and TRBJ1-1): SAVISQKPSRDICQRGTSLTIQCQVDSQVTMMFWYRQQPGQSLTLIATANQGSEATYESGFVIDKFPISRPNLTFSTLTVSNMSPEDSSIYLCSVGIVVGTGRNTEAFFGQGTRLTVV.

The genes are TRBV11-2 and TRBJ2-7, with unresolved D. V gave up 1 base and J gave up 2 bases, with 9 bases separating them. Germline V gives CDR1 SGHAT, CDR2 FQNNGV. This CDR3 region has 14 residues. The CDR3: CASSLGLGTYEQYF. Here the CDR3 DNA reads TGTGCCAGCAGCTTAGGATTGGGGACCTACGAGCAGTACTTC.

The chain recombines TRBV7-9 with TRBJ2-1; the D gene could be TRBD1 or TRBD2 (6 bases each). Between the trimmed V and J ends, which lost 8 bases and 0 bases, there was a span of 11 bases. The germline V gene encodes CDR1 SEHNR and CDR2 FQNEAQ (reference sequence). The CDR3 contains 14 residues. The CDR3 reads CASRRGSSYNEQFF. CDR3 coding DNA: TGTGCCAGCCGGAGGGGGAGCTCCTACAATGAGCAGTTCTTC.

V gene TRBV4-1 combines with J gene TRBJ1-1; D is uncertain. CDR1 and CDR2 (germline): MGHRA, YSYEKL. Trimming cost V 4 bases and J 1 base, with 7 bases left between them. The CDR3 sequence is 13 residues long. CDR3 coding DNA: TGCGCCAGCAGCCCTACAGAGAACACTGAAGCTTTCTTT. Translating gives CASSPTENTEAFF.